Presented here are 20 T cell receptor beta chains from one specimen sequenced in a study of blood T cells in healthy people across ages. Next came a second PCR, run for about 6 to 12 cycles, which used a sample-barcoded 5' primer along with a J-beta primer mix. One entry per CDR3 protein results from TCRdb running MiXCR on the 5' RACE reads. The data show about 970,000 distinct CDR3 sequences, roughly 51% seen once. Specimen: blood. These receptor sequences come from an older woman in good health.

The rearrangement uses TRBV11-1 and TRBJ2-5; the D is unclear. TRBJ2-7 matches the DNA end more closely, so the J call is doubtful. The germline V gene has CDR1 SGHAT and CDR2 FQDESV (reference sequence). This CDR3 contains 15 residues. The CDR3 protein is CASRPTDGPFYEQYF. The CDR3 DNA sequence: TGTGCCAGCAGACCAACCGACGGCCCGTTCTACGAGCAGTACTTC.

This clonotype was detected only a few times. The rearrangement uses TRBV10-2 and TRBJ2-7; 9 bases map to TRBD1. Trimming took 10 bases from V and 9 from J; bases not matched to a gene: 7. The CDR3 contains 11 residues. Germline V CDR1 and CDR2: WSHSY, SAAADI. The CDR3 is CAILQGAGQYF. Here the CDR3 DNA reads TGCGCCATCCTACAGGGGGCGGGGCAGTACTTC.

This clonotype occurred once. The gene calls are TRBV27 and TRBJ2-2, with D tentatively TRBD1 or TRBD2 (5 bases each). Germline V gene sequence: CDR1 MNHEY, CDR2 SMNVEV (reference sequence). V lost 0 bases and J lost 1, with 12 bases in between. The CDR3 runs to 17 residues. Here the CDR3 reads CASSLSIGGQNTGELFF. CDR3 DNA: TGTGCCAGCAGTTTATCAATTGGGGGTCAGAACACCGGGGAGCTGTTTTTT.

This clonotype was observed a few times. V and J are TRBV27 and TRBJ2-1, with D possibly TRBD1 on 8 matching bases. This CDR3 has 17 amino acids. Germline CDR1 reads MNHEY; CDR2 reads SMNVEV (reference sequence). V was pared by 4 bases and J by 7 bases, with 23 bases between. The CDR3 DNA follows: TGTGCCAGCAGTTCCACCGGGACAGGACGTAGCGGGAATGAGCAGTTCTTC. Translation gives CASSSTGTGRSGNEQFF.

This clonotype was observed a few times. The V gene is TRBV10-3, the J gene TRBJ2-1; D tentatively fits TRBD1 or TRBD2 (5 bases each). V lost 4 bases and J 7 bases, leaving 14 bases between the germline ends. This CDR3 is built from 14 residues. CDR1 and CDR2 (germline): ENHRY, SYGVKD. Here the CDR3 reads CAISASGTQNEQFF. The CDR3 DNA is TGTGCCATCAGTGCCTCCGGGACGCAGAATGAGCAGTTCTTC.

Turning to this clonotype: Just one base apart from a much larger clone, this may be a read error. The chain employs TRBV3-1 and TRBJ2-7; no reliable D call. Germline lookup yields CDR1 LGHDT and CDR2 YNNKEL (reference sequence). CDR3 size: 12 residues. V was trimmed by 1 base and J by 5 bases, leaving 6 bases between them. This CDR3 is CASSQVPNEQYF. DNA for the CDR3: TGTGCCAGCAGCCAAGTCCCCAACGAGCAGTACTTC.

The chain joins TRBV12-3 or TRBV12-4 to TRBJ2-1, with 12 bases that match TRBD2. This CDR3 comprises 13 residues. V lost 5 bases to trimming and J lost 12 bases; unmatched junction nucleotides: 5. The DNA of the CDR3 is TGTGCCAGCAGTCCGATGGGACTAGCGGGGCAGTTCTTC. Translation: CASSPMGLAGQFF.

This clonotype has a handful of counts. CDR3 coding DNA: TGCGCCAGCAGCCAAGATCCGAGGGTCAACATTCAGTACTTC. Amino acids: CASSQDPRVNIQYF. J is TRBJ2-4 and V is TRBV4-1; the D gene is possibly TRBD2 (5 bases). Germline CDR1 is MGHRA and CDR2 is YSYEKL. Trimming shortened V by 0 bases and J by 7 bases, and 10 bases separated the two germline ends. The CDR3 runs 14 residues.

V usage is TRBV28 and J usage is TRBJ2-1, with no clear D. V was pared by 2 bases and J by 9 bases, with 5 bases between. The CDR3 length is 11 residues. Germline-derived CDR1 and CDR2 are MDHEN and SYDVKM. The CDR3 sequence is CASSLLTEQFF. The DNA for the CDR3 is TGTGCCAGCAGTTTACTCACTGAGCAGTTCTTC.

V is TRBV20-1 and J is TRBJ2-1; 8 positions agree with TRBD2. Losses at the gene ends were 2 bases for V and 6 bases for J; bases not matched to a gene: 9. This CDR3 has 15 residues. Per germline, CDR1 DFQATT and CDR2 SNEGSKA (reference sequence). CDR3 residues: CSARLPIAGSNEQFF. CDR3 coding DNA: TGCAGTGCTAGACTCCCAATAGCGGGATCCAATGAGCAGTTCTTC.

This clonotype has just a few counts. The CDR3 DNA is TGTGCCAGCACCAGAGCGGGAGGGAGCACAGATACGCAGTATTTT. This encodes CASTRAGGSTDTQYF. The chain links TRBV9 to TRBJ2-3, with 10 bases lining up with TRBD2. V trimming: 6 bases; J trimming: 0 bases; junction bases outside the gene matches: 4. Germline V CDR1 and CDR2: SGDLS, YYNGEE. This CDR3 is built from 15 residues.

The CDR3 sequence: CASSPAFGTSGSPSSYEQYF. CDR3 nucleotide sequence: TGTGCCAGCAGCCCTGCCTTTGGGACTAGCGGGTCCCCAAGCTCCTACGAGCAGTACTTC. The chain uses TRBV7-9 and TRBJ2-7, with 12 bases lining up with TRBD2. CDR1 and CDR2 from the germline V gene are SEHNR and FQNEAQ (reference sequence). The CDR3 totals 20 residues. The J segment lost 0 bases and the V segment lost 5 bases, leaving 17 bases of the junction unmatched.

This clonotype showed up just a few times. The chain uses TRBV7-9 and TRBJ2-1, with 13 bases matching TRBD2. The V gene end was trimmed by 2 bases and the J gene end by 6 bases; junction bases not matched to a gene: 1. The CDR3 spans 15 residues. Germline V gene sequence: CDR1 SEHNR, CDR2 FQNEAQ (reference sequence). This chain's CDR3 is CASSLRTSGSNEQFF. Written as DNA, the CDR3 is TGTGCCAGCAGCTTAAGGACTAGCGGGAGCAATGAGCAGTTCTTC.

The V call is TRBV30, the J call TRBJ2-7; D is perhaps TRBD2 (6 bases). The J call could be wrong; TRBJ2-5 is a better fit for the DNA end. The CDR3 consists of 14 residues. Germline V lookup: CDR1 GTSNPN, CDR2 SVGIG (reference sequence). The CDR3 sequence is CAWTTTGVDETQYF. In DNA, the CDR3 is TGTGCCTGGACAACGACGGGAGTAGATGAGACCCAGTACTTC.

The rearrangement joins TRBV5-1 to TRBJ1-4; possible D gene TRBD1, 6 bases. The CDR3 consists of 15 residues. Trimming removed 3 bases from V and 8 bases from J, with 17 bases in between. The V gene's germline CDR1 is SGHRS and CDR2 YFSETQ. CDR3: CASSSTGRGKEKLFF. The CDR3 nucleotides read TGCGCCAGCAGCTCTACAGGGAGAGGCAAGGAAAAACTGTTTTTT.

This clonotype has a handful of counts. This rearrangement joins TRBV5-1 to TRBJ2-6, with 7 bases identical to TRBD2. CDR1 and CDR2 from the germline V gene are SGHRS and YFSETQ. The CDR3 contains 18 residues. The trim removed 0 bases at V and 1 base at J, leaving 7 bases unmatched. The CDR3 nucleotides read TGCGCCAGCAGCTTGGCCGGCGGGAGAGAATCTGGGGCCAACGTCCTGACTTTC. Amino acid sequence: CASSLAGGRESGANVLTF.

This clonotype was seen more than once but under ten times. CDR3 nucleotides: TGTGCCAGCATCCTAGGGGGAACTAGCGGGAGATCAGGGGAGCAGTACTTC. Translation: CASILGGTSGRSGEQYF. The chain uses TRBV6-6 and TRBJ2-5, with TRBD2 matching over 11 bases. The V segment lost 7 bases and the J segment 11 bases; nucleotides outside the gene matches: 21. CDR1 MNHNY and CDR2 SVGAGI come from the germline V gene (reference sequence). The CDR3 is made up of 17 amino acids.

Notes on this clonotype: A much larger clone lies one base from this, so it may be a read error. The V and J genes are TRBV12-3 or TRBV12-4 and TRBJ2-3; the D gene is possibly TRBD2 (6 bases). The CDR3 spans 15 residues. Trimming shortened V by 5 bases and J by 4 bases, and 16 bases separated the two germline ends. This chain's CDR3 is CASSLWTTSADTQYF. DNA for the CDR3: TGTGCCAGCAGTCTGTGGACTACCAGTGCAGATACGCAGTATTTT.

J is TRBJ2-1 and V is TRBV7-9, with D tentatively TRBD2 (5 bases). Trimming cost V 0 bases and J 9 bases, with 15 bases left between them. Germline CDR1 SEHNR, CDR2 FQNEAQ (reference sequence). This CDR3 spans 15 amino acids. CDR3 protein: CASSLATAEGSEQFF. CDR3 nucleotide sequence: TGTGCCAGCAGCTTAGCAACAGCGGAAGGGAGTGAGCAGTTCTTC.

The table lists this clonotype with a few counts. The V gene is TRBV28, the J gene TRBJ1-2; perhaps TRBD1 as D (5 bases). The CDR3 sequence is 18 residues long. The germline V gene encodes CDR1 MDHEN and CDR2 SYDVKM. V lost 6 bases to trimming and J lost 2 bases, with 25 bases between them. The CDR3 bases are TGTGCCAGCAGCCCCCGGGGAGGGGCGGGGCTGAGAAACTATGGCTACACCTTC. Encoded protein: CASSPRGGAGLRNYGYTF.